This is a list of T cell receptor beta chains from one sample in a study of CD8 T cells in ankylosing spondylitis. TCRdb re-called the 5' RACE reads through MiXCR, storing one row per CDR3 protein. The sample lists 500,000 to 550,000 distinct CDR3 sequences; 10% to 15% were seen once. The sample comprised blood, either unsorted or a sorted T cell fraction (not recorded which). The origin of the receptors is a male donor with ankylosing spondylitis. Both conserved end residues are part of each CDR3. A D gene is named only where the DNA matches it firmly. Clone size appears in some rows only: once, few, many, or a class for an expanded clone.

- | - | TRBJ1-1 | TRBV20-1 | TGCAGTGCTAGAGATTCGAGGCAGGGGAGGGGAGAAGCTTTCTTT | CSARDSRQGRGEAFF
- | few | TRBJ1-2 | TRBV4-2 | TGTGCCAGCAGCCAAGATGTTCGGGGCTACACCTTC | CASSQDVRGYTF
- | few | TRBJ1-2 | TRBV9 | TGTGCCAGCAGCGTAGACCGGGGATTCTATGGCTACACCTTC | CASSVDRGFYGYTF
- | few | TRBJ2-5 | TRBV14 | TGTGCCAGCAGCCCGGGACTCGCCGTGTCCCAGTACTTC | CASSPGLAVSQYF
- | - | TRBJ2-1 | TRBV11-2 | TGTGCCAGCAGCGTAACCCCGACCCCCAATGAGCAGTTCTTC | CASSVTPTPNEQFF
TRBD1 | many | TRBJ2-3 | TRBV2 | TGTGCCAGCAAGGACAGGGTGACAGATACGCAGTATTTT | CASKDRVTDTQYF
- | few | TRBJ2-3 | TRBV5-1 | TGCGCCAGCAACACCGCCCAGGGGTGGGGCACAGATACGCAGTATTTT | CASNTAQGWGTDTQYF
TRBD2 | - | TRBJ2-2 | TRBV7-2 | TGTGCCAGCAGCCCCCCAGCGGGAGGGCCCTCGGCCGGGGAGCTGTTTTTT | CASSPPAGGPSAGELFF
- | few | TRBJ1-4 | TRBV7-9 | TGTGCCAGCAGCTTAAGACAGAGTAATGAAAAACTGTTTTTT | CASSLRQSNEKLFF
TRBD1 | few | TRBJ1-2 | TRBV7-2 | TGTGCCAGCAGCCCTCGGACAGGGCGGGCCTATGGCTACACCTTC | CASSPRTGRAYGYTF
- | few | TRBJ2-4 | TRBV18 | TGTGCCAGCTCACCACCGGTGGTAGCGGCAGCCAAAAACATTCAGTACTTC | CASSPPVVAAAKNIQYF
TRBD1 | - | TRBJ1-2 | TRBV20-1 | TGCAGTGCTAGAGACCGTCCGACAGGGGACTATGGCTACACCTTC | CSARDRPTGDYGYTF
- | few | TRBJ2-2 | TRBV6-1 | TGTGCCAGTAGCACAGACGAGAACACCGGGGAGCTGTTTTTT | CASSTDENTGELFF
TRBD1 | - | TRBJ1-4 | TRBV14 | TGTGCCAGCAGCCAAGAAAAGGGGACAGGGGGTCGTGAAAAACTGTTTTTT | CASSQEKGTGGREKLFF
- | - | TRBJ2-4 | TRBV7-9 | TGTGCCAGCAGCACAGAGGGGGGGAGGGGAAACATTCAGTACTTC | CASSTEGGRGNIQYF
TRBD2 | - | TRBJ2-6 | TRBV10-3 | TGTGCCATCAGTGGACCCGGGAGGGAAGGCTCTGGGGCCAACGTCCTGACTTTC | CAISGPGREGSGANVLTF
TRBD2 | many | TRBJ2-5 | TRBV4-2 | TGTGCCAGCAGCCAAGATCTAGCGGGAGAACTTGGAGAGACCCAGTACTTC | CASSQDLAGELGETQYF
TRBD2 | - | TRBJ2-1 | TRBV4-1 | TGCGCCAGCAGCCAAGAGACTAGCGGAGCTATTCGTGGGCAGTTCTTC | CASSQETSGAIRGQFF
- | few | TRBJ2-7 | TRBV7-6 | TGTGCCAGCAGCTTACTGGGGGCGGTCCACGAGCAGTACTTC | CASSLLGAVHEQYF
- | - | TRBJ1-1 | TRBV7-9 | TGTGCCAGCAGCTTAGTAAACGTAGAAGCTTTCTTT | CASSLVNVEAFF
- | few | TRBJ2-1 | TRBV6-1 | TGTGCCAGCAGTGAAAATAGCGGCTCCTACAATGAGCAGTTCTTC | CASSENSGSYNEQFF
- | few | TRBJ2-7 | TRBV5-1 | TGCGCCAGCAGCTTGGAGGCCGGGCCGTACTACGAGCAGTACTTC | CASSLEAGPYYEQYF